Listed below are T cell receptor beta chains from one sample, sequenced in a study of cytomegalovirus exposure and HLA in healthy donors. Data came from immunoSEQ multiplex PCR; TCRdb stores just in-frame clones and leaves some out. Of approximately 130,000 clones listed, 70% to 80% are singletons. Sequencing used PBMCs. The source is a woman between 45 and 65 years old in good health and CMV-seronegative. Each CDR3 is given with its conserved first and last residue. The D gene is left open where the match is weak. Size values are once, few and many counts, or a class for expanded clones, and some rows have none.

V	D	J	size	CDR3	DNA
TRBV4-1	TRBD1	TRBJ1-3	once	CASSQVSAGQGAGNTIYF	TGCGCCAGCAGCCAAGTAAGCGCGGGACAGGGGGCTGGAAACACCATATATTTT
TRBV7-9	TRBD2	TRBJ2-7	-	CASSTRGGRTIYEQYF	TGTGCCAGCAGTACAAGGGGAGGGAGGACTATTTACGAGCAGTACTTC
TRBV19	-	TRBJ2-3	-	CASSRIAGTDTQYF	TGTGCCAGTAGTAGAATAGCGGGCACAGATACGCAGTATTTT
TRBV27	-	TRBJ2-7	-	CASRDGTLPYEQYF	TGTGCCAGCAGGGACGGGACACTGCCCTACGAGCAGTACTTC
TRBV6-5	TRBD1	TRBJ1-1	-	CASSRQGYTEAFF	TGTGCCAGCAGTCGACAGGGCTACACTGAAGCTTTCTTT
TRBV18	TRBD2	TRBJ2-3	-	CASSPLTSGRGTDTQYF	TGTGCCAGCTCACCCCTGACTAGCGGGAGAGGAACAGATACGCAGTATTTT
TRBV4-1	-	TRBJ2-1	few	CASSQVNLISYNEQFF	TGCGCCAGCAGCCAGGTCAACTTAATCTCCTACAATGAGCAGTTCTTC
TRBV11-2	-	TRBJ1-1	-	CASLPYRQHTEAFF	TGTGCCAGCTTGCCCTATAGACAGCACACTGAAGCTTTCTTT
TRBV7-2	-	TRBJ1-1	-	CASSLESGDTEAFF	TGTGCCAGCAGCTTAGAGTCCGGGGACACTGAAGCTTTCTTT
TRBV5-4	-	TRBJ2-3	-	CASSLGERTDTQYF	TGTGCCAGCAGCTTGGGGGAGCGCACAGATACGCAGTATTTT